These T cell receptor beta chains were read from a single sample in a study of CD8 T cells in Susac syndrome. TCRdb passed the immunoSEQ multiplex PCR reads through MiXCR, listing each CDR3 protein once. Among 250,000 to 300,000 distinct CDR3 sequences listed, 70% to 90% were seen once. The source material was CD8+ T cells from PBMCs. These receptors came from a human donor with multiple sclerosis. The CDR3 runs from the conserved cysteine through the conserved F or W. A D gene is named only where the DNA matches it firmly. Some rows mark clone size as missing; the rest say once, few, many or name a class of expanded clone.

CDR3 | DNA | D | V | size | J
CASGPIKGRSYGYTF | TGTGCTAGTGGTCCTATCAAGGGCAGATCCTATGGCTACACCTTC | . | TRBV12-5 | . | TRBJ1-2
CASSQDPMGRTEKLFF | TGTGCCAGCAGCCAAGATCCCATGGGGAGGACGGAAAAACTGTTTTTT | . | TRBV14 | . | TRBJ1-4
CASSLPQTGDEAFF | TGTGCCAGCAGTTTGCCCCAGACAGGTGATGAAGCTTTCTTT | . | TRBV28 | . | TRBJ1-1
CASSPTPAADYEQYF | TGTGCCAGCTCACCCACCCCAGCGGCCGACTACGAGCAGTACTTC | . | TRBV18 | once | TRBJ2-7
CASSFGPSRDYHNEQFF | TGTGCCAGCAGTTTTGGGCCCTCTCGGGACTACCACAATGAGCAGTTCTTC | TRBD2 | TRBV28 | . | TRBJ2-1
CASSLPTGMNTEAFF | TGTGCCAGCAGCTTGCCGACAGGGATGAACACTGAAGCTTTCTTT | TRBD1 | TRBV5-5 | . | TRBJ1-1
CASSLEQFYEQYF | TGTGCCAGCAGCTTAGAACAGTTCTACGAGCAGTACTTC | . | TRBV7-9 | . | TRBJ2-7
CASSLAGTGGLPSNEKLFF | TGTGCCAGCAGCCTCGCCGGGACAGGGGGCCTTCCGTCTAATGAAAAACTGTTTTTT | TRBD1 | TRBV7-2 | . | TRBJ1-4
CASGTLMNTEAFF | TGTGCCAGCGGTACACTGATGAACACTGAAGCTTTCTTT | . | TRBV9 | . | TRBJ1-1
CASSLEVDSGGNTIYF | TGTGCCAGCAGCTTAGAGGTGGACAGTGGGGGAAACACCATATATTTT | . | TRBV7-9 | . | TRBJ1-3
CASSLDFPFTDTQYF | TGTGCCAGCAGTTTAGATTTTCCCTTCACAGATACGCAGTATTTT | . | TRBV27 | . | TRBJ2-3
CASSVGTGGFEQYF | TGTGCCAGCAGCGTAGGGACAGGGGGGTTCGAGCAGTACTTC | TRBD1 | TRBV9 | . | TRBJ2-7
CASSPGTIQVSEGYTF | TGTGCCAGCAGCCCAGGGACGATACAGGTGTCAGAGGGCTACACCTTC | . | TRBV7-3 | . | TRBJ1-2
CAWTLVGRNSPLHF | TGTGCCTGGACCTTAGTTGGCCGTAATTCACCCCTCCACTTT | . | TRBV30 | . | TRBJ1-6
CASRNQGVGTLNTEAFF | TGTGCCAGCAGGAATCAGGGCGTTGGAACCCTGAACACTGAAGCTTTCTTT | . | TRBV28 | . | TRBJ1-1
CASSFIQGPDGYTF | TGTGCCAGCAGCTTCATACAGGGGCCAGATGGCTACACCTTC | TRBD1 | TRBV5-8 | . | TRBJ1-2
CASSYRDRSNQPQHF | TGTGCCAGCAGTTACAGGGATCGCAGCAATCAGCCCCAGCATTTT | . | TRBV12-3/TRBV12-4 | . | TRBJ1-5
CASSLPTGIEQYF | TGTGCCAGCAGTTTACCGACAGGGATCGAGCAGTACTTC | TRBD1 | TRBV28 | . | TRBJ2-7
CAISERTTLYEQYF | TGTGCCATCAGTGAGAGGACTACCCTCTACGAGCAGTACTTC | . | TRBV10-3 | . | TRBJ2-7
CASKGRAAYNSPLHF | TGTGCCAGCAAGGGCAGGGCGGCCTATAATTCACCCCTCCACTTT | . | TRBV27 | . | TRBJ1-6
CASSFRVESTDTQYF | TGTGCCAGCAGTTTCCGGGTAGAGAGCACAGATACGCAGTATTTT | . | TRBV27 | . | TRBJ2-3
CASGSPRLGPNTGELFF | TGTGCCAGCGGATCTCCCCGTCTGGGCCCGAACACCGGGGAGCTGTTTTTT | . | TRBV28 | . | TRBJ2-2
CASSRTGGTSGTSSYNEQFF | TGTGCCAGCAGTCGAACGGGGGGGACTAGCGGGACTAGCTCCTACAATGAGCAGTTCTTC | TRBD2 | TRBV27 | . | TRBJ2-1
CASSTRGRIHSEQYF | TGTGCCAGCAGTACAAGGGGGCGCATTCACTCCGAGCAGTACTTC | TRBD1 | TRBV27 | . | TRBJ2-7
CASSPVGANEQFF | TGCGCCAGCAGCCCAGTGGGGGCCAATGAGCAGTTCTTC | . | TRBV4-1 | . | TRBJ2-1
CASSPLLAEGSGANVLTF | TGTGCCAGCAGCCCCTTACTGGCTGAAGGCTCTGGGGCCAACGTCCTGACTTTC | . | TRBV14 | . | TRBJ2-6
CASSFVGQGSTDTQYF | TGTGCCAGCAGTTTCGTGGGACAGGGTAGCACAGATACGCAGTATTTT | TRBD1 | TRBV27 | . | TRBJ2-3
CASSFLIVNTEAFF | TGTGCCAGCAGCTTTTTAATTGTGAACACTGAAGCTTTCTTT | . | TRBV27 | once | TRBJ1-1
CASSLKGGSYNEQFF | TGTGCCAGCAGCTTAAAGGGCGGGAGCTACAATGAGCAGTTCTTC | TRBD2 | TRBV7-9 | . | TRBJ2-1